The clone carrying this T cell receptor (beta chain) has just one count. This sample is part of a study of blood T cell repertoires in COVID-19. Germline loops: CDR1 MDHEN, CDR2 SYDVKM. Unmatched junction bases numbered 2, after V lost 3 bases and J lost 1 base. This CDR3 spans 15 amino acids. The protocol was immunoSEQ multiplex PCR, while the TCRdb copy is restricted to in-frame clones and leaves out a portion. The sample has 170,000 or so clones, about 89% seen once; the top ten hold approximately 2%. The chain combines TRBV28 with TRBJ2-2; 7 bases map to TRBD2. Sequencing used peripheral blood. The receptor comes from a young man who had recovered from COVID-19. The CDR3 reads CASSLKRGNTGELFF. The CDR3 nucleotides read TGTGCCAGCAGTTTGAAGCGGGGGAACACCGGGGAGCTGTTTTTT.